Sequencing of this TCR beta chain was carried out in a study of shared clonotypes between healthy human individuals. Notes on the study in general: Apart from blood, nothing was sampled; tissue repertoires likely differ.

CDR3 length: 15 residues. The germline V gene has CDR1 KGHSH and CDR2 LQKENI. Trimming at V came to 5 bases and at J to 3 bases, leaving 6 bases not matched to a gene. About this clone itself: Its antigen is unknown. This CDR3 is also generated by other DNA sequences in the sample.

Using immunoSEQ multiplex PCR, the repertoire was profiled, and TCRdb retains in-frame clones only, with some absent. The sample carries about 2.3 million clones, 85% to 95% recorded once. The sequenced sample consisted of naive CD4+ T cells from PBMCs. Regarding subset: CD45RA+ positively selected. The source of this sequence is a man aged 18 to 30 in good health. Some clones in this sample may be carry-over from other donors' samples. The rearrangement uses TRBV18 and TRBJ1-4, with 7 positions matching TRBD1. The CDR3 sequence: CASSSDRVPNEKLFF. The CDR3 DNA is TGTGCCAGCTCATCCGACAGGGTGCCTAATGAAAAACTGTTTTTT.